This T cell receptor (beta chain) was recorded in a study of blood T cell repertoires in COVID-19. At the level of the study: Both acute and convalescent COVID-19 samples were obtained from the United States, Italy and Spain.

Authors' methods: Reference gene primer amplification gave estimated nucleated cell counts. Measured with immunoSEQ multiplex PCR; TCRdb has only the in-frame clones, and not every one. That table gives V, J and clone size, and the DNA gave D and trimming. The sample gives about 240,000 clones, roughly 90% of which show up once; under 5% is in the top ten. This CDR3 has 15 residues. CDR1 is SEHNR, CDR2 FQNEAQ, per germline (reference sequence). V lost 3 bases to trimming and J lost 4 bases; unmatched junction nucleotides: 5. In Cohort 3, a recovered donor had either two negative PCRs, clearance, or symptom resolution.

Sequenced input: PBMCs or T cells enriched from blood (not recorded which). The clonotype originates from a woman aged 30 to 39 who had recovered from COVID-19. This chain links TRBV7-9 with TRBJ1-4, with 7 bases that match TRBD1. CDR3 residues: CASSFWTGRNEKLFF. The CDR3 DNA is TGTGCCAGCAGCTTTTGGACAGGACGTAATGAAAAACTGTTTTTT.